This T cell receptor (beta chain) was captured in a study of beta chain features in type 1 diabetes. Study overall: All samples yielded some 110 million examined sorted cells.

The study reverse transcribed the entire isolated RNA, so it sequenced expressed TCRB transcripts. The data were produced by immunoSEQ multiplex PCR, yet TCRdb's version contains in-frame clones alone and is incomplete. The sample lists about 650,000 clones; about an eighth were seen once. This clone was observed a handful of times. Antigen specificity is unknown. Sorted populations were all over 98% pure. Trimming cost V 3 bases and J 7 bases; bases outside gene matches: 5. Germline-derived CDR1 and CDR2 are LGHNA and YSLEER. The CDR3 consists of 13 residues. Overall study results and limits: A definitive answer on HLA type influencing TCRB rearrangement was not reached here. TCRB CDR3s from Type 1 diabetes patients were moderately but significantly shorter in all four CD4+ subsets. The study found fewer insertions and more deletions at VDJ junctions in type 1 diabetes patients.

The source of this sequence is a man aged 30-40 years with type 1 diabetes. Sequencing was performed on naive CD4+ T cells from blood. V usage is TRBV4-3 and J usage is TRBJ2-7; 8 bases map to TRBD1. This chain's CDR3 is CASSQTGAGEQYF. In nucleotides, the CDR3 is TGCGCCAGCAGCCAGACAGGGGCAGGGGAGCAGTACTTC.